A selection of T cell receptor beta chains follows, all from one sample in a study of blood T cell repertoires in COVID-19. TCRdb's copy holds only in-frame clones and misses some; the assay was immunoSEQ multiplex PCR. The repertoire holds roughly 400,000 clones, with about 87% as singletons. The sample consisted of PBMCs or T cells enriched from blood (not recorded which). These receptors were obtained from a woman between 50 and 59 years old who had recovered from COVID-19. CDR3s include the opening cysteine and the closing phenylalanine or tryptophan. The order of the fields is CDR3 protein, CDR3 DNA, V gene, D gene, J gene, clone size. A D gene is named only where the DNA matches it firmly. Not all rows give a size; the values are once, few, many and, for expanded clones, a class.

CASSYSTGYEQYF | TGTGCCAGCAGTTACTCGACAGGGTACGAGCAGTACTTC | TRBV6-2/TRBV6-3 | TRBD1 | TRBJ2-7 | few
CASSLSKMAGDNEQFF | TGCGCCAGCAGCTTGTCTAAAATGGCGGGGGACAATGAGCAGTTCTTC | TRBV5-1 | TRBD2 | TRBJ2-1 | -
CASRQDTGPLSEAFF | TGTGCCAGCAGACAAGATACAGGGCCCCTGTCTGAAGCTTTCTTT | TRBV11-1 | - | TRBJ1-1 | -
CASSVGASKSDTQYF | TGTGCCAGCAGTGTGGGGGCTAGCAAGTCGGATACGCAGTATTTT | TRBV28 | - | TRBJ2-3 | -
CATSVGAGGELFF | TGTGCCACCAGTGTGGGCGCAGGAGGGGAGCTGTTTTTT | TRBV24-1 | - | TRBJ2-2 | few
CASSQDGTGRWGDGYTF | TGTGCCAGCAGCCAAGACGGGACAGGACGGTGGGGCGATGGCTACACCTTC | TRBV3-1/TRBV3-2 | TRBD1 | TRBJ1-2 | -
CASRIGQGRGEQYF | TGTGCCAGCAGGATCGGACAGGGAAGGGGCGAGCAGTACTTC | TRBV7-2 | TRBD1 | TRBJ2-7 | few
CASSPTSGGAPGELFF | TGTGCCAGCAGTCCAACTAGCGGGGGGGCCCCCGGGGAGCTGTTTTTT | TRBV27 | TRBD2 | TRBJ2-2 | -
CASRQGNNEQFF | TGTGCCAGCCGACAGGGTAACAATGAGCAGTTCTTC | TRBV27 | TRBD1 | TRBJ2-1 | -
CASSLRRSNTEAFF | TGTGCCAGCAGCCTCAGGAGGTCGAACACTGAAGCTTTCTTT | TRBV4-2 | - | TRBJ1-1 | -
CASSVGGDRRTYEQYF | TGTGCCAGCAGCGTAGGGGGGGACCGACGAACCTACGAGCAGTACTTC | TRBV9 | - | TRBJ2-7 | -
CASSPGGREYSYEQYF | TGTGCCAGCAGTCCCGGGGGGAGGGAGTATTCCTACGAGCAGTACTTC | TRBV5-6 | TRBD2 | TRBJ2-7 | -
CASRRGTHRLNTEAFF | TGTGCCAGCAGGAGGGGGACCCACCGCCTGAACACTGAAGCTTTCTTT | TRBV28 | - | TRBJ1-1 | few
CASSFGMNTEAFF | TGTGCCAGCAGTTTCGGGATGAACACTGAAGCTTTCTTT | TRBV28 | - | TRBJ1-1 | -
CASQRQGLTDTQYF | TGTGCCAGTCAACGACAGGGTTTAACAGATACGCAGTATTTT | TRBV2 | TRBD1 | TRBJ2-3 | -
CACRTGNYGYTF | TGTGCCTGTCGGACAGGGAACTATGGCTACACCTTC | TRBV2 | TRBD1 | TRBJ1-2 | -
CAWNRDRGNQPQHF | TGTGCCTGGAATCGGGACAGGGGAAACCAGCCCCAGCATTTT | TRBV30 | TRBD1 | TRBJ1-5 | -
CASSQHTGSEKLFF | TGTGCCAGCAGCCAACATACGGGAAGTGAAAAACTGTTTTTT | TRBV14 | - | TRBJ1-4 | -
CASSVFDREAGKGYTF | TGTGCCAGCAGCGTCTTTGACAGGGAGGCGGGGAAAGGCTACACCTTC | TRBV9 | TRBD1 | TRBJ1-2 | -
CASSVGTRSTDTQYF | TGTGCCAGCAGCGTCGGGACTAGGAGCACAGATACGCAGTATTTT | TRBV3-1/TRBV3-2 | TRBD2 | TRBJ2-3 | -
CASSQDRGSEAFF | TGTGCCAGCAGCCAAGATCGGGGTTCTGAAGCTTTCTTT | TRBV3-1/TRBV3-2 | - | TRBJ1-1 | -
CASSQEGNWGPGPRGSPEAFF | TGTGCCAGCAGCCAAGAAGGTAACTGGGGCCCAGGCCCTCGGGGGTCTCCTGAAGCTTTCTTT | TRBV3-1/TRBV3-2 | - | TRBJ1-1 | few
CAISDGMTGATGELFF | TGTGCCATCAGTGACGGTATGACAGGGGCCACCGGGGAGCTGTTTTTT | TRBV10-3 | TRBD1 | TRBJ2-2 | -
CASSRQGIGSLPYEQYF | TGTGCCAGCAGTCGACAGGGGATCGGGTCCCTTCCCTACGAGCAGTACTTC | TRBV6-6 | TRBD1 | TRBJ2-7 | once
CASSPQGKTGTEAFF | TGTGCCAGCTCACCACAGGGCAAAACGGGGACTGAAGCTTTCTTT | TRBV18 | - | TRBJ1-1 | -
CASSVQDNSPLHF | TGTGCCAGCAGCGTACAGGATAATTCACCCCTCCACTTT | TRBV9 | - | TRBJ1-6 | -